The 17 T cell receptor beta chains presented below share a single source sample, sequenced in a study of post-analysis software for immune sequencing data. General study results and limits: Higher frequency in patients than in controls was seen for about five TRBV segments, with TRBV5-6, TRBV5-1 and TRBV20-1 among them.

TCR beta cDNA libraries had unique molecular identifiers. From the PCR reads, TCRdb called clonotypes with MiXCR, one entry per CDR3 protein. The profile shows 750,000 to 950,000 distinct CDR3 sequences, roughly 50% of them singletons. No antigen is known for these receptors. Sequences were obtained from blood. These receptors all come from a girl aged 5-17 years with multiple sclerosis.

V is TRBV4-2 and J is TRBJ2-7; TRBD1 matches 9 bases. In germline, CDR1 is LGHNA, CDR2 YNFKEQ. The CDR3 sequence is 13 residues long. V lost 6 bases and J lost 5; bases outside the gene matches: 5. The CDR3 coding sequence is TGTGCCAGCAGGGGACAGGGCGGCGACGAGCAGTACTTC. Translated: CASRGQGGDEQYF.

The DNA for the CDR3 is TGTGCCAGCAGTTTAGAATGGACCCAGTACTTC. Its translation: CASSLEWTQYF. This rearrangement joins TRBV6-2 or TRBV6-3 to TRBJ2-5, with D unclear. In germline, CDR1 is MNHEY, CDR2 SVGEGT. This CDR3 spans 11 amino acids. V dropped 4 bases and J dropped 7 bases, with 7 bases sitting between them.

The V gene is TRBV20-1, the J gene TRBJ2-3; 9 bases are a match to TRBD1. The CDR3 totals 16 residues. CDR1 and CDR2 (germline): DFQATT, SNEGSKA (reference sequence). J was trimmed by 2 bases and V by 3 bases; bases with no gene match: 9. Here the CDR3 reads CSARSPGQGHTDTQYF. CDR3 nucleotides: TGCAGTGCTAGGTCCCCGGGACAGGGCCACACAGATACGCAGTATTTT.

This chain connects TRBV28 to TRBJ2-1; D perhaps matches TRBD1 (5 bases). The V end was cut by 0 bases, the J end by 10 bases, with 10 bases between. The germline gives CDR1 MDHEN, CDR2 SYDVKM. This CDR3 has 13 residues. CDR3 region: CASSLWDNGEQFF. CDR3 DNA sequence: TGTGCCAGCAGTTTATGGGACAACGGGGAGCAGTTCTTC.

The V gene is TRBV29-1, the J gene TRBJ1-2; D ambiguous. This CDR3 region has 15 residues. V was cut by 6 bases and J by 4 bases, with 21 bases left in between. Germline CDR1 SQVTM, CDR2 ANQGSEA. This CDR3 reads CSVDRTGQVGYGYTF. CDR3 nucleotide sequence: TGCAGCGTCGACCGGACGGGCCAAGTTGGCTATGGCTACACCTTC.

V is TRBV4-3 and J is TRBJ2-1; TRBD1 matches at 8 bases. This CDR3 is 16 amino acids long. The trim removed 0 bases at V and 9 bases at J, leaving 10 bases unmatched. The germline gives CDR1 LGHNA, CDR2 YSLEER. CDR3 sequence: CASSQDWQGALSEQFF. DNA for the CDR3: TGCGCCAGCAGCCAAGATTGGCAGGGGGCATTAAGTGAGCAGTTCTTC.

The CDR3 sequence: CASSQEMGLAVSYEQYF. The DNA of the CDR3 is TGTGCCAGCAGCCAAGAGATGGGACTAGCGGTCTCCTACGAGCAGTACTTC. The chain joins TRBV4-2 to TRBJ2-7; 11 bases line up with TRBD2. The junction had 4 bases not matched to a gene; V was cut back by 0 bases and J by 0 bases. The CDR3 spans 17 residues. From germline, CDR1 is LGHNA and CDR2 YNFKEQ.

The V gene is TRBV5-1, the J gene TRBJ1-2; D uncertain. CDR3 length: 15 amino acids. Per the germline V gene, CDR1 is SGHRS and CDR2 is YFSETQ. Trimming took off 4 bases at V and 0 bases at J, with 13 bases between the two ends. The CDR3 spells CASSLDGITNYGYTF. CDR3 bases: TGCGCCAGCAGCCTGGACGGAATTACTAACTATGGCTACACCTTC.

This clonotype was found a few times. One end of the junction does not line up with germline, which may come from a read error. The V gene is TRBV12-3 or TRBV12-4, the J gene TRBJ2-3; 8 positions agree with TRBD2. The CDR3 consists of 16 residues. The CDR3 loop reads CASSFLWTSQTDTQCF. The DNA for the CDR3 is TGTGCCAGCAGTTTCCTCTGGACTAGCCAGACAGATACGCAGTGTTTT.

The rearrangement uses TRBV29-1 and TRBJ1-1; maybe TRBD1 (5 bases). This CDR3 spans 10 amino acids. CDR1 and CDR2 from the germline V gene are SQVTM and ANQGSEA. With 7 bases removed from V and 11 bases from J, the gap between germline ends came to 14 bases. The CDR3, as DNA: TGCAGCGCTTCGACAGCAACGGCTTTCTTT. Translated: CSASTATAFF.

The chain couples TRBV5-1 to TRBJ2-5; TRBD1 agrees at 7 bases. The germline V gene has CDR1 SGHRS and CDR2 YFSETQ. After removal of 2 bases from V and 2 bases from J, the junction contained 15 bases not matched to a gene. The CDR3 has 18 amino acids. The CDR3 here is CASSFRTGLVPEQETQYF. The DNA of the CDR3 is TGCGCCAGCAGCTTTAGGACAGGATTAGTACCCGAACAAGAGACCCAGTACTTC.

The chain joins TRBV28 to TRBJ2-7, with D possibly being TRBD2 (5 bases). Germline assignment: CDR1 MDHEN and CDR2 SYDVKM. CDR3 length: 16 amino acids. The V end lost 2 bases, the J end lost 1 base, and 15 bases lay between the germline ends. The chain's CDR3 is CASSLGGVGSSYEQYF. CDR3 coding DNA: TGTGCCAGCAGTTTAGGAGGAGTGGGCAGTTCCTACGAGCAGTACTTC.

The chain recombines TRBV20-1 with TRBJ2-5; D unresolved. Looked up from germline, CDR1 is DFQATT and CDR2 is SNEGSKA (reference sequence). The CDR3 runs 13 residues. Trimming took 3 bases from V and 5 from J, leaving 13 bases between them. The CDR3 DNA is TGCAGTGCTAGGATACCGGGCAGGGAGACCCAGTACTTC. Translation: CSARIPGRETQYF.

The chain joins TRBV12-3 or TRBV12-4 to TRBJ2-1; 7 bases map to TRBD1. V dropped 5 bases and J dropped 5; count of bases not matched to a gene: 3. The CDR3 is made up of 13 amino acids. The CDR3 sequence is CASSRDRNNEQFF. Written as DNA, the CDR3 is TGTGCCAGCAGTCGGGACAGAAACAATGAGCAGTTCTTC.

The chain couples TRBV6-1 to TRBJ2-4; D possibly matches TRBD1 or TRBD2 (5 bases each). The J call may be faulty, since TRBJ2-7 better matches the DNA end. The CDR3 spans 15 residues. CDR1 MNHNS and CDR2 SASEGT come from the germline V gene. The CDR3 region has the DNA TGTGCCAGCAGTGAATGGGGGTTGGGAGACTACGAGCAGTACTTC. Protein product: CASSEWGLGDYEQYF.

In this sample, this clonotype turned up once. The genes are TRBV5-1 and TRBJ1-4; 7 bases agree with TRBD1. Germline-derived CDR1 and CDR2 are SGHRS and YFSETQ. This CDR3 has 16 residues. V lost 0 bases to trimming and J lost 7 bases; unmatched junction nucleotides: 9. The CDR3 loop reads CASSLAPGGVIEKLFF. In DNA form, the CDR3 reads TGCGCCAGCAGCTTGGCCCCAGGGGGAGTAATTGAAAAACTGTTTTTT.

V and J are TRBV5-1 and TRBJ1-4; no clear D gene. The V end lost 4 bases, the J end lost 6 bases, and 10 bases lay between the germline ends. This CDR3 is built from 13 residues. Germline V gives CDR1 SGHRS, CDR2 YFSETQ. CDR3 in amino acids: CASSLRTDEKLFF. The CDR3 nucleotides are TGCGCCAGCAGCCTCCGCACGGATGAAAAACTGTTTTTT.